This TCR beta chain was recovered during a study of cytomegalovirus exposure and HLA in healthy donors (dated 2017 in TCRdb). Some background on the complete study: An earlier analysis of roughly 630 of the donors reported more than 250 Gb of sequence data and roughly 100 million unique TCR beta sequences from 150 million to 200 million T cells. An early release covering more than 500 HLA-typed donors comprised about 300 gigabases of sequencing data and 85 million or so unique TCR sequences. Among the roughly 400 genotyped donors, about 85% belonged to the genetic ancestry cluster associated with self-reported Caucasian donors. The study aimed to test whether signatures of past pathogen exposure could be identified by cataloging public T cell receptors. The study used immunosequencing to profile the T cell repertoires of several hundred subjects and linked those repertoires to cytomegalovirus serostatus. A separate validation cohort of over 95 different subjects was used in addition to the approximately 700-subject first cohort. To predict cytomegalovirus infection status, the study combined high-throughput TCR immunosequencing, statistical association of individual TCRs with disease status, and machine learning. To study patterns of TCR occurrence, a later analysis re-analyzed previously published TCR beta repertoires from around 670 donors and added high-resolution HLA genotyping. Rather than drawing on any new phenotypic data, the later analysis identified candidate immune exposures from TCR beta sequences and the way those sequences occurred across donors. To decide whether each TCR beta V gene segment behaved as functional or pseudogenic, an earlier analysis of some 540 of the donors relied on high-throughput TCR beta sequencing. Alongside the repertoire data, information on donor age, sex, ethnicity and CMV serostatus was compiled. A later genetic analysis used genome-wide SNP genotypes for about 65% of the 666 donors, treating that subset as a discovery cohort. All discovery cohort repertoires had been generated on a single sequencing platform. Class I and class II HLA loci were covered by the typing at four-digit resolution. Typing coverage differed by locus: A, B, C, DRB1 and DQB1 were typed in about 620-640 donors, DQA1 in approximately 520, DPA1 in 600 to 610, and DPB1 in around 490. Four to six DR-DQ haplotypes were handled as single units for association and clustering, since linkage in the cohort was strong. On average, roughly 240,000 unique TCR beta nucleotide sequences were sequenced per donor among some 420 genotyped donors of the cohort, with 15% to 20% of those sequences being non-productive.

Relative to germline, V is missing 0 bases and J is missing 0 bases, with 7 bases of the junction outside any gene match. From cysteine to phenylalanine, the CDR3 is 19 amino acids long. Only the CDR3 DNA stays, 57 bases, in frame from base 1. CDR1 and CDR2 were assigned from the germline V gene as SGHRS and YFSETQ. Receptor libraries were prepared by the immunoSEQ multiplex PCR assay. The multiplex PCR relied on a mix of 60 forward primers for TCR Vbeta segments and 13 reverse primers for TCR Jbeta segments. The CDR3 region of rearranged TCR beta genes was amplified from genomic DNA with a multiplex PCR assay. On the Illumina HiSeq System, the amplified TCR beta libraries were sequenced as 87-base-pair reads. As for the authors' bioinformatics: Across the 500 to 700 repertoires, a later analysis counted approximately 75 million unique TCR beta chains, around 10 million of which were shared by at least two donors. Raw reads were error-corrected and collapsed into unique sequences by a nearest-neighbor algorithm in which closely related sequences were merged to remove PCR and sequencing errors. To assign V, D and J gene segments, CDR3 sequences were aligned to IMGT reference sequences. Each retained sequence needed at least a six-nucleotide match to both a V gene segment and a J gene segment. A rearrangement counted as productive if the CDR3 had no stop codons and remained in frame with V and J, and every other rearrangement counted as non-productive. CDR3 was defined by IMGT convention, running from the second conserved V-encoded cysteine to the conserved J-encoded phenylalanine. The earlier analysis of some 550 of the donors excluded any sequence lacking an unambiguous match to a single V gene segment. In an earlier analysis of several hundred of the donors, V segments were called functional above 56.7% productive rearrangements and were called segregating when the between-donor standard deviation exceeded 5%. A statistical classification framework was developed to diagnose cytomegalovirus status using the catalog of TCR beta chain sequences. In a later analysis, V and J genes were assigned by comparing TCR nucleotide sequences against IMGT/GENE-DB human TR gene sequences. In a later analysis, CDR3 sequences and most-parsimonious VDJ recombination scenarios were assigned using the TCRdist pipeline. In a later analysis, each TCR beta chain was defined by its CDR3 amino acid sequence together with its V-gene family, and reads lacking a unique V-gene family were excluded. A later analysis removed several hundred highly shared, low-generation-probability nucleotide sequences to deal with suspected cross-contamination and a sequencing artifact. In a later analysis, a clonal expansion index for each public chain was calculated from normalized within-repertoire ranks of inferred template counts. Generation probabilities in a later analysis came from a VDJ recombination model fitted to out-of-frame rearrangements, and those results were checked against IGoR. In a later analysis, hypergeometric tests were used to score TCR-TCR, TCR-HLA and TCR-CMV co-occurrence, with a repertoire-size bias correction applied to TCR pairs. A later analysis estimated false discovery rates by permuting HLA or CMV assignments 20 times. In a later analysis, co-occurring TCRs were grouped using DBSCAN, and TCRdist sequence similarity was added for clustering within HLA-allele-positive subsets. Co-occurrence clustering excluded repertoires with fewer than 30,000 or more than 120,000 public chains, plus five with anomalous nucleotide sharing. TCRdb provides this immuneACCESS table in a form limited to in-frame rearrangements. Some clones are lacking; in checked studies, under half of them reflect an unresolved V gene, and why the rest are absent is not known. D and trimming were read from the DNA, whereas the V and J calls and clone size are those reported in that table. This specimen's table enumerates 150,000 to 250,000 clones. Together, the top ten hold roughly 0.74% of the sample.

In total, fewer than 750 healthy bone marrow donors made up the cohort. All cohort members were sampled while nominally healthy, although unrecorded immune exposures were likely present. The donor was CMV seronegative and was included in the group of a few hundred seronegative cohort members. Every donor gave a peripheral blood sample, and the peripheral blood mononuclear cells from that sample were used for TCR beta sequencing. Genomic DNA was extracted from the blood cell samples with the Qiagen DNeasy Blood Extraction Kit. Summary of the overall study and its limitations: The cohort was sequenced for TCR beta chains only, and without alpha or paired-chain data the features that could be detected were limited. A later genetic analysis associated a missense DCLRE1C variant with V-gene and J-gene trimming of TCR beta chains, and an independent cohort replicated the association. The study gave a list of some 150 TCR beta chains associated with cytomegalovirus. A further reported finding was that TCR beta sequences accurately predicted the HLA-A and HLA-B alleles for most subjects in the first cohort. Because the 87-base-pair reads could not distinguish some IMGT-functional V segments, including TRBV6-2 and TRBV6-3, those segments were excluded. Because HLA typing was unavailable for some donors at each locus, only the typed subset was used in association tests. Cytomegalovirus status was reported to be diagnosed by the classifier with high specificity and sensitivity in both the original and validation cohorts. It was suggested by the authors that the approach could potentially be generalized to other disease states and immunological phenotypes. Linkage disequilibrium might explain the correlated functional status among segregating V segments, but an unknown experimental factor could not be ruled out. Because counts were too low, seventeen rarely observed V segments, including chromosome 9 orphons, were excluded from the earlier analysis of a few hundred of the donors. When HLA alleles, especially DR and DQ, strongly co-occurred, TCR associations were difficult to assign to individual alleles. Three of the identified cytomegalovirus-associated TCR beta chains were confirmed in vitro to be specific for cytomegalovirus antigens. Broadly in line with IMGT annotations, most TCR beta V segments showed up in productive rearrangements about 90% or about 30% of the time in an earlier analysis of 450 to 750 of the donors. In a later analysis, over 15,000 TCR beta sequences were associated with specific HLA alleles at a false discovery rate of 0.05. In a later analysis, HLA-associated TCR beta chains were found to be more clonally expanded and to have lower generation probabilities than equally common non-associated chains. According to a later analysis, parvovirus B19, influenza, CMV and Epstein-Barr virus appeared linked to several top co-occurrence clusters. According to a later analysis, most CMV-associated TCR beta chains appeared to be HLA-restricted, and the HLA associations seemed to be driven largely by CMV exposure. The only immune exposure information available for the cohort was CMV serostatus. According to a later genetic analysis, donors in an Asian-associated ancestry cluster had fewer N-insertions in productive TCRs than the approximately 650-donor mean. A cluster of highly shared sequence variants was judged likely to represent a technical artifact of the sequencing pipeline. A later analysis found that TCR association rates varied across HLA loci, with DRB1 alleles showing the most associated TCRs and HLA-C alleles the fewest. The presence/absence analyses assumed that sequencing depth was roughly uniform across donors, and that assumption may not be true. Across donors, most TCR sequences were observed very rarely, whereas some public TCRs were present in many individuals.

Turning to this clone: Its target antigen remains unknown.

The sequence links TRBV5-1 to TRBJ2-1; 12 middle bases align to TRBD2. The sequence was obtained from a boy between 10 and 17 years old in good health and CMV-seronegative. Sample: PBMCs. At the DNA level, the sequence is TGCGCCAGCAGCTTGGGGCTAGCGGGGGGGCCGAGCTCCTACAATGAGCAGTTCTTC. It is translated as CASSLGLAGGPSSYNEQFF.